This T cell receptor (beta chain) was found in a study of Tregs in tolerant kidney transplant recipients. V lost 4 bases to trimming and J lost 0 bases; unmatched junction nucleotides: 9. CDR3 length: 19 amino acids. Germline V gene lookup returns CDR1 SGDLS and CDR2 YYNGEE. This table comes from immunoSEQ multiplex PCR, and its TCRdb copy is limited to in-frame clones, with some not included. The sample has about 100,000 clones, roughly 89% seen once. The chain couples TRBV9 to TRBJ2-2; TRBD2 aligns across 13 bases. This TCR came from a human donor who received a combined kidney and bone marrow transplant. Sequencing was performed on CD4+ T cells from blood, taken before the transplant. The CDR3 spells CASSPRRTSGSSNTGELFF. CDR3 coding DNA: TGTGCCAGCAGCCCACGACGGACTAGCGGGAGTTCGAACACCGGGGAGCTGTTTTTT.